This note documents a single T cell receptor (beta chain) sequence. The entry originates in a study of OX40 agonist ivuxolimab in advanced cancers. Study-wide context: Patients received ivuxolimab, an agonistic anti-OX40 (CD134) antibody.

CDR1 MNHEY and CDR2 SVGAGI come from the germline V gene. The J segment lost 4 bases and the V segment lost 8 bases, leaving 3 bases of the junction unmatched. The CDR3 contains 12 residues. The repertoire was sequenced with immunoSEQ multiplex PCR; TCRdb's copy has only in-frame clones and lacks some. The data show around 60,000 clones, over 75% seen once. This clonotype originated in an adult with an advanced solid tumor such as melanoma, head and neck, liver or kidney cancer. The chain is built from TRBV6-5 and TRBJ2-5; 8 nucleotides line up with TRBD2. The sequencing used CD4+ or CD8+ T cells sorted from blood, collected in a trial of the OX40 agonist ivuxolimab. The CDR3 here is CASAGGGETQYF. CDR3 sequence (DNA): TGTGCCAGCGCCGGGGGGGGAGAGACCCAGTACTTC.